The source of this T cell receptor beta chain is a study of graft-versus-host responses after intestinal transplantation. Sequencing used immunoSEQ multiplex PCR; TCRdb keeps in-frame clones, though not all of them. The sample includes around 96,000 clones, about 93% of them seen just once. This CDR3 contains 13 residues. With V trimmed by 8 bases and J by 7 bases, 6 bases remained unmatched. Germline V gene lookup returns CDR1 SEHNR and CDR2 FQNEAQ (reference sequence). Turning to this clone: Its target is unknown.

This clonotype was obtained from a human donor who received an intestinal transplant. Specimen: unstimulated CD4+ T cells sorted from spleen or lymph node cells, collected before intestinal transplant. The V call is TRBV7-9, the J call TRBJ2-3, with 10 nucleotides matching TRBD2. CDR3 protein: CASGLAGAYTQYF. The DNA for the CDR3 is TGTGCCAGCGGGCTAGCGGGAGCTTATACGCAGTATTTT.